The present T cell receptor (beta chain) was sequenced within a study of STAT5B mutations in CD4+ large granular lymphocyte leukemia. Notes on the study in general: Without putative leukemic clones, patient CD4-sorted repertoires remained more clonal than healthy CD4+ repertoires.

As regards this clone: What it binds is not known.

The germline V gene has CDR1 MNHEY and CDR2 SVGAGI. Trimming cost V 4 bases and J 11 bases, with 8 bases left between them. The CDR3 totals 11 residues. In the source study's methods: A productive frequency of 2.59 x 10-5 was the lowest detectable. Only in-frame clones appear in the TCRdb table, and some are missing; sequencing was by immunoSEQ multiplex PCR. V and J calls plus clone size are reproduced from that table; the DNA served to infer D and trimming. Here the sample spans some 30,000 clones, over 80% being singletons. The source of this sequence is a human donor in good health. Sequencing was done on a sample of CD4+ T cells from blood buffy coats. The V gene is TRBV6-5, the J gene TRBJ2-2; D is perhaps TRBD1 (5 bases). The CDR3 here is CASSSQAELFF. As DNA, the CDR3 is TGTGCCAGCAGTTCACAGGCTGAGCTGTTTTTT.